This TCR beta chain is drawn from a study of shared clonotypes between healthy human individuals. General study findings and limits: Naive subsets, compared against memory subsets, generally had larger estimated richness values. What limited the represented genetic and exposure-history diversity was the small number of donors. Non-shared clonotypes had lower generation probabilities than clonotypes shared by all four sorted-subset donors.

Naive CD8 cells lacked CD45RO, underwent positive selection for CCR7 and left out terminally differentiated effector memory CD45RA+ cells. To note about this clone: The antigen remains unidentified.

Generated by immunoSEQ multiplex PCR, the TCRdb table keeps only in-frame clones and is missing some. The table records approximately 1.9 million clones, 93% of them present only once. Sequencing used naive CD8+ T cells from PBMCs. This receptor was identified in a man in his late teens or twenties in good health. Some clones in this sample may be carry-over from other donors' samples.

CDR3 amino acids: CASSLAHSGRAVNEQFF. CDR3 bases: TGTGCCAGCAGCTTAGCACATAGCGGGAGGGCTGTGAATGAGCAGTTCTTC. This chain joins TRBV7-8 and TRBJ2-1, with 11 bases fitting TRBD2. This CDR3 is built from 17 residues. With 0 bases clipped from V and 7 bases from J, the junction kept 8 bases outside the gene matches. Looked up from germline, CDR1 is SGHVS and CDR2 is FQNEAQ.